This T cell receptor beta chain was sequenced for a study of regulatory T cells in long-lasting Graves disease. Study conclusions and caveats: Persistent disease was characterized by preferential usage of TRBV28, TRBJ1-2 and TRBJ2-5. With some 2,700 shared public clonotypes, persistent patients exceeded new patients, who shared about 1,000.

The authors built TCR beta libraries using iRepertoire HTBI primers and Arm-PCR of CDR3 regions. TCRdb reprocessed the multiplex PCR reads via MiXCR and lists one record per CDR3 protein. Of approximately 350,000 distinct CDR3 sequences listed, roughly 17% were seen once; the top ten hold roughly a fifth. The germline CDR1 and CDR2 sequences are LNHNV and YYDKDF (reference sequence). V was clipped by 5 bases and J by 3 bases; unmatched bases: 11. The length of the CDR3 is 16 residues. The time point here: newly diagnosed GD, antithyroid drugs for less than 3 months. RNA extracted from PBMCs served as the sequencing template. About this clonotype itself: Its antigen remains unknown.

The sample was also linked to a second study, of T cells in Graves' hyperthyroidism and ophthalmopathy.

V and J are TRBV15 and TRBJ2-3; 7 nucleotides match TRBD2. The sequence came from a woman under 30 with Graves disease. Sequencing was performed on peripheral blood mononuclear cells (PBMCs), taken at new diagnosis, from a patient treated with antithyroid drugs. The CDR3: CATSPRAGELTDTQYF. The CDR3 bases are TGTGCCACCAGCCCGAGGGCGGGAGAATTAACAGATACGCAGTATTTT. Together with reference TRBV15 and TRBJ2-3, the CDR3 gives the full variable domain: DAMVIQNPRYQVTQFGKPVTLSCSQTLNHNVMYWYQQKSSQAPKLLFHYYDKDFNNEADTPDNFQSRRPNTSFCFLDIRSPGLGDTAMYLCATSPRAGELTDTQYFGPGTRLTVL.